This T cell receptor (beta chain) came from a study of T cells in Graves' hyperthyroidism and ophthalmopathy (dated by TCRdb to the late 2010s). With regard to the full study: Peripheral blood samples were taken at the time of initial diagnosis, prior to any treatment. TCR V-J signatures able to tell the groups apart were searched for in a discovery cohort of around 95 patients, of whom more than 40 had Graves' ophthalmopathy and under 65 had stable Graves' hyperthyroidism. Prospective prediction of ophthalmopathy was tested in an independent validation cohort of fewer than 20 hyperthyroidism patients and 17 patients who later progressed to ophthalmopathy. The 100 discovery patients were randomly split 7:3 into training and test sets. In addition, the study compared T-cell repertoires in thyroid tissue and in blood from several Graves' hyperthyroidism patients. After sampling, hyperthyroidism patients received methimazole starting at 30 mg daily, and ophthalmopathy patients received high-dose intravenous methylprednisolone. According to the paper, TCR Vbeta CDR3 sequencing was carried out on 135 peripheral blood samples, which came from under 50 ophthalmopathy, around 74 hyperthyroidism and about 17 progressor patients. General findings and caveats noted by the study authors: During validation, the model predicted progression to ophthalmopathy a median of about 6.5 months ahead of onset, with around 71% sensitivity and less than 85% specificity. Most expanded thyroid clonotypes (frequency above 0.001) were also found in blood, which suggests that blood repertoires may mirror thyroid immune responses. A model built on a 13 V-J signature distinguished ophthalmopathy from stable hyperthyroidism, reaching around 90% sensitivity and around 82% specificity in cross-validation and 80%/75% in testing. No statistical method was used to fix the sample size in advance, and group allocation was not hidden from the investigators.

TCR beta CDR3 regions were amplified from RNA transcripts. A first-round RT-PCR of the TCR CDR3 used the HTBI primer set with the Qiagen OneStep RT-PCR kit. The libraries were constructed in a second round of multiplex PCR and then size-selected and purified. Libraries were sequenced paired-end with 100 bp reads on an Illumina HiSeq2000. Per the authors' processing: SOAPnuke was used to process the raw data, with reads discarded if the reads contained adapters or uncalled bases, had a mean Phred below 15, or lacked an exact constant-primer or identifier match. COPE v1.2.5 was used to merge high-quality paired reads, and clonotypes were defined as unique nucleotide sequences. MiTCR v1.1 was used to align the clonotypes against IMGT TRBV, TRBD and TRBJ reference segments. The analysis was restricted to V-J combinations with a frequency above 0.0001, which together covered just over 99% of the repertoires. The TCS score was defined as the ratio of F50 (clonal expansion) to E x V (chaos), calculated using BLOSUM62-based TCRdist between CDR3 peptides within each V-J. Welch's t-statistics and random forest reduced 500 to 650 V-J features to fewer than 15, which were used in a naive Bayes classifier (R e1071). Using fastp trimming at Q25 and MiXCR clonotype assembly, TCRdb reanalyzed the public sequencing data and kept in-frame beta chains. Duplicate CDR3 protein sequences are folded into a single record with the most common DNA and genes. For this entry, the V and J calls and clone size follow TCRdb and not the study's own pipeline. The sample table contains more than 300,000 distinct CDR3 sequences; only one count was recorded for roughly 13% of them. Approximately 10% of the sample goes to the ten largest clones.

Stable Graves' hyperthyroidism was defined as the absence of progression to ophthalmopathy over 18 months of follow-up. Hyperthyroidism patients were newly diagnosed, had a disease duration of under 2 months, and were aged 18 to 65 years. The study excluded patients with uncontrolled infections, other autoimmune diseases, pregnancy or lactation. Clinical symptoms, serum thyroxine and TRAb, thyroid ultrasound, and orbital computed tomography formed the basis for the diagnoses. PBMCs were separated from 10 ml of fresh peripheral blood using Ficoll-Paque density gradient centrifugation. Total RNA was extracted with Trizol reagent, and quality was checked on an Agilent 2100 Bioanalyzer. V and J lose 5 bases and 1 base, and a span of 8 bases separates them. According to the germline V gene, CDR1 reads MNHNS and CDR2 reads SASEGT. Measured from the cysteine to the phenylalanine, the CDR3 is 13 residues long. Only the CDR3 DNA is retained, 39 bases long and in frame from the first base.

In its sample, this clonotype was seen many times. Its specific antigen is unknown. No base-level quality is on record; no much larger clone is a single base apart. Here the chain combines TRBV6-1 and TRBJ1-1; the D gene assignment is ambiguous. The sequenced sample consisted of blood. The clonotype originates from a woman between 55 and 75 years old with Graves' hyperthyroidism. This receptor carries the CDR3 CASSSQKNTEAFF. The DNA is TGTGCCAGCAGTTCCCAGAAGAACACTGAAGCTTTCTTT.